These 26 T cell receptor beta chains were all obtained from the same sample, sequenced in a study of radiotherapy plus CTLA-4 blockade in lung cancer. Produced via immunoSEQ multiplex PCR; TCRdb's table is partial and in-frame only. This table holds about 35,000 clones, more than 80% found once. The sequencing here drew on peripheral blood, taken from a patient treated with radiotherapy plus ipilimumab. These TCRs come from a human donor with non-small cell lung cancer who had stable disease on radiotherapy plus ipilimumab.

V usage is TRBV19 and J usage is TRBJ2-7, with a tentative D call TRBD1 (6 bases). CDR1 is LNHDA and CDR2 is SQIVND in the germline V gene (reference sequence). Trimming left V 3 bases short and J 1 base short, with 16 bases between. CDR3 length: 16 amino acids. The CDR3 loop reads CASSILSQGPSYEQYF. CDR3 DNA sequence: TGTGCCAGTAGTATTCTTTCACAGGGTCCTTCCTACGAGCAGTACTTC.

The chain uses TRBV25-1 and TRBJ2-7; D is possibly TRBD2 (6 bases). The CDR3 has 12 amino acids. Looked up from germline, CDR1 is MGHDK and CDR2 is SYGVNS. V lost 5 bases to trimming and J lost 5 bases, with 10 bases between them. CDR3 amino acids: CASSRGEHEQYF. The CDR3 DNA is TGTGCCAGCAGTCGCGGGGAACACGAGCAGTACTTC.

This chain uses TRBV28 with TRBJ2-5, with D perhaps TRBD2 (6 bases). Trimming removed 7 bases from V and 1 base from J, with 13 bases in between. The CDR3 runs to 14 residues. CDR1 is MDHEN, CDR2 SYDVKM, per germline. The CDR3, as DNA: TGTGCCAGCAAGCCCTTAGCGGTCCAAGAGACCCAGTACTTC. Residues: CASKPLAVQETQYF.

This clone was picked up one time. The J gene is TRBJ2-7, the V gene TRBV5-8; 7 bases align to TRBD1. CDR3 length: 19 residues. Germline V CDR1 and CDR2: SGHTS, YDEGEE. V was pared by 3 bases and J by 0 bases, with 18 bases of the junction left unmatched. The CDR3 nucleotides are TGTGCCAGCAGCTCCCCCCCGGGACAGCAAGATTCGAGCTCCTACGAGCAGTACTTC. It yields the protein CASSSPPGQQDSSSYEQYF.

V gene TRBV5-1 combines with J gene TRBJ2-6, with TRBD2 identical over 9 bases. Germline CDR1 reads SGHRS; CDR2 reads YFSETQ. This CDR3 comprises 20 residues. V shed 5 bases, J shed 3 bases, and the junction held 18 bases outside the gene matches. The CDR3: CASSFLPAGGVVRGANVLTF. CDR3 coding DNA: TGCGCCAGCAGTTTTTTGCCAGCGGGAGGAGTAGTACGTGGGGCCAACGTCCTGACTTTC.

The gene calls are TRBV5-4 and TRBJ1-1; 8 positions match TRBD1. In germline, CDR1 is SGHNT, CDR2 YYREEE (reference sequence). V was clipped by 3 bases and J by 3 bases; unmatched bases: 7. There are 15 residues in the CDR3. CDR3 sequence: CASSYADRGDTEAFF. In DNA, the CDR3 is TGTGCCAGCAGCTATGCCGACAGGGGTGACACTGAAGCTTTCTTT.

This chain connects TRBV7-9 to TRBJ2-2; 10 bases are shared with TRBD2. Trimming cost V 3 bases and J 0 bases; bases outside gene matches: 1. The CDR3 runs to 16 residues. In germline, CDR1 is SEHNR, CDR2 FQNEAQ (reference sequence). CDR3 sequence (DNA): TGTGCCAGCAGCTTCCTAGCGGGAGCGAACACCGGGGAGCTGTTTTTT. This sequence encodes CASSFLAGANTGELFF.

The V call is TRBV28, the J call TRBJ2-1; D is unresolved. The CDR3 loop spans 12 amino acids. V gave up 3 bases and J gave up 10 bases, with 10 bases separating them. From germline, CDR1 is MDHEN and CDR2 SYDVKM. CDR3 region: CASSFGGREQFF. The CDR3, as DNA: TGTGCCAGCAGTTTTGGCGGCCGCGAGCAGTTCTTC.

The CDR3 is CASSLEGGGTGELFF. CDR3 sequence (DNA): TGCGCCAGCAGCTTGGAGGGAGGAGGAACCGGGGAGCTGTTTTTT. V is TRBV5-1 and J is TRBJ2-2, with a tentative D call TRBD2 (6 bases). This CDR3 comprises 15 residues. With 0 bases removed from V and 5 bases from J, the gap between germline ends came to 11 bases. In germline, CDR1 is SGHRS, CDR2 YFSETQ.

This chain joins TRBV2 and TRBJ2-6; TRBD1 aligns across 7 bases. The CDR3 contains 23 residues. Per germline, CDR1 SNHLY and CDR2 FYNNEI. J gave up 0 bases and V 6 bases, and 26 bases lay outside the gene matches. The CDR3 DNA reads TGTGCCAGCAGGGGAAGTGGGGTTTTGACTAACCGGGACAGAGACTCTGGGGCCAACGTCCTGACTTTC. It yields the protein CASRGSGVLTNRDRDSGANVLTF.

The CDR3 sequence: CATALTLNTEAFF. The CDR3 DNA follows: TGTGCCACCGCGTTAACCCTGAACACTGAAGCTTTCTTT. The chain links TRBV2 to TRBJ1-1; D is unclear. The CDR3 consists of 13 residues. V was shortened by 10 bases and J by 0 bases, with 12 bases between the two germline ends. Germline V CDR1 and CDR2: SNHLY, FYNNEI. The whole variable domain, remainder taken from reference TRBV2 and TRBJ1-1, is EPEVTQTPSHQVTQMGQEVILRCVPISNHLYFYWYRQILGQKVEFLVSFYNNEISEKSEIFDDQFSVERPDGSNFTLKIRSTKLEDSAMYFCATALTLNTEAFFGQGTRLTVV.

The rearrangement uses TRBV19 and TRBJ2-3, with D unclear. V lost 1 base and J 1 base, leaving 9 bases between the germline ends. The CDR3 is made up of 15 amino acids. Germline loops: CDR1 LNHDA, CDR2 SQIVND (reference sequence). The CDR3 nucleotides read TGTGCCAGTAGTATAGCCGGCGGTGGCACAGATACGCAGTATTTT. It translates to CASSIAGGGTDTQYF. The full variable domain, completed using reference TRBV19 and TRBJ2-3, is DGGITQSPKYLFRKEGQNVTLSCEQNLNHDAMYWYRQDPGQGLRLIYYSQIVNDFQKGDIAEGYSVSREKKESFPLTVTSAQKNPTAFYLCASSIAGGGTDTQYFGPGTRLTVL.

CDR3 sequence: CASSVSSGMVPYNEQFF. CDR3 coding DNA: TGTGCCAGCAGCGTATCTAGCGGGATGGTTCCCTACAATGAGCAGTTCTTC. The chain couples TRBV9 to TRBJ2-1; 9 bases line up with TRBD2. V trimming: 1 base; J trimming: 2 bases; junction bases outside the gene matches: 7. CDR1 SGDLS and CDR2 YYNGEE come from the germline V gene. This CDR3 region has 17 residues.

The J gene is TRBJ2-3, the V gene TRBV7-2; maybe TRBD2 (6 bases). The CDR3 runs to 12 residues. The V end was cut by 5 bases, the J end by 6 bases, with 9 bases between. Germline V gene sequence: CDR1 SGHTA, CDR2 FQGNSA. CDR3 sequence: CASSRGRDTQYF. In DNA, the CDR3 is TGTGCCAGCAGCCGGGGGAGGGATACGCAGTATTTT.

The J gene is TRBJ2-2, the V gene TRBV28, with a possible D match to TRBD1 (6 bases). This CDR3 has 15 amino acids. CDR1 and CDR2 (germline): MDHEN, SYDVKM. V gave up 10 bases and J gave up 4 bases, with 19 bases separating them. CDR3 nucleotide sequence: TGTGCCACCCTACCCAGGGGTTGGGGCACCGGGGAGCTGTTTTTT. As protein: CATLPRGWGTGELFF.

This CDR3 is CASRGSTGTELYNEQFF. CDR3 bases: TGTGCCAGCCGGGGAAGCACCGGGACAGAGCTTTACAATGAGCAGTTCTTC. The V gene is TRBV11-1, the J gene TRBJ2-1; 7 bases align to TRBD1. This CDR3 has 17 residues. Germline-derived CDR1 and CDR2 are SGHAT and FQDESV (reference sequence). V shed 8 bases and J 4 bases; nucleotides not matched to a gene: 17. Supplemented by reference TRBV11-1 and TRBJ2-1, the full variable domain reads EAEVAQSPRYKITEKSQAVAFWCDPISGHATLYWYRQILGQGPELLVQFQDESVVDDSQLPKDRFSAERLKGVDSTLKIQPAELGDSAMYLCASRGSTGTELYNEQFFGPGTRLTVL.

This clone has just one count. The chain carries TRBV30 and TRBJ2-2; D might be TRBD1 (5 bases). Germline V CDR1 and CDR2: GTSNPN, SVGIG (reference sequence). The germline V and J ends were trimmed by 3 bases and 5 bases, with 16 bases remaining between them. The CDR3 is 15 amino acids. The CDR3 DNA reads TGTGCCTGGAGCACATCAGGGAAGGGTACCGGGGAGCTGTTTTTT. Translated: CAWSTSGKGTGELFF.

This chain uses TRBV7-2 with TRBJ2-3, with D tentatively TRBD2 (5 bases). Germline CDR1 is SGHTA and CDR2 is FQGNSA. Trimming stripped 0 bases from V and 0 bases from J, with 10 bases between. The CDR3 has 16 amino acids. The CDR3 loop reads CASSLAAALSTDTQYF. Written as DNA, the CDR3 is TGTGCCAGCAGCTTAGCAGCGGCCCTGAGCACAGATACGCAGTATTTT.

The chain joins TRBV7-3 to TRBJ2-4; 8 nucleotides match TRBD2. This CDR3 spans 13 amino acids. V gave up 6 bases and J gave up 8 bases; unmatched junction bases: 6. Per germline, CDR1 SGHTA and CDR2 FQGTGA. CDR3 in DNA: TGTGCCAGCAGATCCGCCGGGAGGGACATTCAGTACTTC. Residues: CASRSAGRDIQYF.

This chain links TRBV4-1 with TRBJ1-2; the match to TRBD1 covers 7 bases. V was clipped by 6 bases and J by 2 bases; unmatched bases: 9. CDR3 size: 15 residues. Germline V gives CDR1 MGHRA, CDR2 YSYEKL. CDR3 DNA sequence: TGCGCCAGCAGAACCCCCGGGACAGCCAACTATGGCTACACCTTC. Residues: CASRTPGTANYGYTF.

This clone was found a few times. V is TRBV19 and J is TRBJ2-7, with TRBD2 identical over 7 bases. Germline V gene sequence: CDR1 LNHDA, CDR2 SQIVND (reference sequence). The CDR3 totals 11 residues. CDR3 coding DNA: TGTGCAACCGGGACTACCTACGAGCAGTACTTC. Amino acid sequence: CATGTTYEQYF. The full variable domain, in which reference TRBV19 and TRBJ2-7 provide the parts outside the CDR3, is DGGITQSPKYLFRKEGQNVTLSCEQNLNHDAMYWYRQDPGQGLRLIYYSQIVNDFQKGDIAEGYSVSREKKESFPLTVTSAQKNPTAFYLCATGTTYEQYFGPGTRLTVT.

The chain joins TRBV6-4 to TRBJ1-2, with D perhaps TRBD1 (6 bases). The CDR3 consists of 12 residues. The germline gives CDR1 MRHNA, CDR2 SNTAGT. The V gene lost 2 bases and the J gene lost 7 bases, with 8 bases spanning the gap. The chain's CDR3 is CASSDPGVGYTF. The CDR3 region has the DNA TGTGCCAGCAGTGACCCAGGGGTTGGCTACACCTTC.

This clone has a single count. This chain joins TRBV7-9 and TRBJ2-5, with D possibly being TRBD1 (5 bases). Per the germline V gene, CDR1 is SEHNR and CDR2 is FQNEAQ (reference sequence). Deletions cut 2 bases from V and 11 bases from J, with 12 bases between. The CDR3 loop spans 12 amino acids. CDR3 sequence reads: CASSLSGSGQYF. In DNA, the CDR3 is TGTGCCAGCAGCTTATCAGGGTCCGGGCAGTACTTC.

V usage is TRBV9 and J usage is TRBJ2-7, with 8 positions matching TRBD2. The CDR3 is made up of 15 amino acids. Germline V gene sequence: CDR1 SGDLS, CDR2 YYNGEE. Germline trimming cut 0 bases from V and 2 bases from J; bases unmatched to any gene: 4. The CDR3 region has the DNA TGTGCCAGCAGCGTAGAGGCGGGAGGACCCTACGAGCAGTACTTC. It yields the protein CASSVEAGGPYEQYF. Complete variable domain (other parts from reference TRBV9 and TRBJ2-7): DSGVTQTPKHLITATGQRVTLRCSPRSGDLSVYWYQQSLDQGLQFLIQYYNGEERAKGNILERFSAQQFPDLHSELNLSSLELGDSALYFCASSVEAGGPYEQYFGPGTRLTVT.

The gene calls are TRBV18 and TRBJ1-1; D unclear. This CDR3 spans 15 amino acids. Germline CDR1 and CDR2: KGHSH and LQKENI. V was clipped by 1 base and J by 0 bases, with 9 bases between them. The CDR3 protein is CASSPRSTLNTEAFF. The DNA for the CDR3 is TGTGCCAGCTCACCACGAAGTACTCTGAACACTGAAGCTTTCTTT.

The V and J genes are TRBV7-9 and TRBJ1-1, with D possibly matching TRBD1 (5 bases). Trimming took off 5 bases at V and 6 bases at J, with 13 bases between the two ends. CDR3 length: 13 residues. Germline assignment: CDR1 SEHNR and CDR2 FQNEAQ (reference sequence). The DNA for the CDR3 is TGTGCCAGCAGCCCCGGGGGGAGGGCTGAAGCTTTCTTT. Its protein is CASSPGGRAEAFF.